These 14 T cell receptor beta chains came from one sample sequenced in a study of identical twins. TCRdb independently ran MiXCR on the 5' RACE reads; one entry per CDR3 protein. The table records just under 550,000 distinct CDR3 sequences, about 16% of them present only once. These sequences were also reported in another study, on yellow fever vaccine responses in identical twins.

Sequenced input: CD4+ T cells sorted from blood. These receptor sequences come from a woman between 18 and 29 years old in good health.

The CDR3 DNA reads TGTGCCAGCAGTTTAAGGTCGGACGGTCCGACGCAGTATTTT. Its protein product is CASSLRSDGPTQYF. The chain uses TRBV7-9 and TRBJ2-3; D is undetermined. Germline V gene data show CDR1 as SEHNR and CDR2 as FQNEAQ (reference sequence). This CDR3 comprises 14 residues. The V end lost 6 bases, the J end lost 9 bases, and 19 bases lay between the germline ends.

This clonotype was observed a handful of times. The chain is built from TRBV4-1 and TRBJ2-2; 10 bases fit TRBD2. The V segment lost 3 bases and the J segment 7 bases; nucleotides outside the gene matches: 11. This CDR3 spans 17 amino acids. Germline V gene lookup returns CDR1 MGHRA and CDR2 YSYEKL. The CDR3 loop is CASSHSPSGGSRGELFF. The CDR3 nucleotides are TGCGCCAGCAGCCACTCCCCTAGCGGGGGATCCCGCGGGGAGCTGTTTTTT.

The J gene is TRBJ2-2, the V gene TRBV13, with TRBD1 identical over 10 bases. The CDR3 sequence is 16 residues long. The V gene's germline CDR1 is PRHDT and CDR2 FYEKMQ (reference sequence). V was clipped by 2 bases and J by 4 bases; unmatched bases: 4. The chain's CDR3 is CASSLLGQGVTGELFF. The CDR3 bases are TGTGCCAGCAGCTTATTAGGACAGGGGGTCACCGGGGAGCTGTTTTTT.

The V and J genes are TRBV6-5 and TRBJ2-2; D is perhaps TRBD1 (6 bases). CDR3 length: 14 amino acids. V was pared by 2 bases and J by 3 bases, with 7 bases between. Germline V gene lookup returns CDR1 MNHEY and CDR2 SVGAGI. The DNA of the CDR3 is TGTGCCAGCAGTTACCCAGGGGACACCGGGGAGCTGTTTTTT. It yields the protein CASSYPGDTGELFF.

The chain is built from TRBV3-1 and TRBJ2-2, with a weak D call TRBD2 (6 bases). Germline V gene lookup returns CDR1 LGHDT and CDR2 YNNKEL (reference sequence). V was shortened by 1 base and J by 5 bases, with 14 bases between the two germline ends. The CDR3 runs 16 residues. CDR3 sequence: CASSQGRGLRTGELFF. The CDR3, as DNA: TGTGCCAGCAGCCAAGGGCGGGGCCTGAGGACCGGGGAGCTGTTTTTT.

This clonotype was counted many times. The chain is built from TRBV5-1 and TRBJ1-2; 7 bases agree with TRBD1. CDR1 SGHRS and CDR2 YFSETQ come from the germline V gene. The CDR3 sequence is 14 residues long. Losses at the gene ends were 4 bases for V and 2 bases for J; bases not matched to a gene: 5. Here the CDR3 DNA reads TGCGCCAGCAGCGTGGGACAGATGAACTATGGCTACACCTTC. This sequence encodes CASSVGQMNYGYTF. Drawing the rest from reference TRBV5-1 and TRBJ1-2, the complete variable domain is KAGVTQTPRYLIKTRGQQVTLSCSPISGHRSVSWYQQTPGQGLQFLFEYFSETQRNKGNFPGRFSGRQFSNSRSEMNVSTLELGDSALYLCASSVGQMNYGYTFGSGTRLTVV.

This clonotype was detected a few times. This chain links TRBV27 with TRBJ1-1; no clear D gene. CDR3 length: 13 residues. V gave up 3 bases and J gave up 2 bases, with 7 bases separating them. Germline lookup yields CDR1 MNHEY and CDR2 SMNVEV (reference sequence). The DNA of the CDR3 is TGTGCCAGCAGTTTTACAATTAACACTGAAGCTTTCTTT. Its translation is CASSFTINTEAFF.

This clonotype has a handful of counts. CDR3 in DNA: TGTGCCACCAGTGATGACGGGGAGCTGTTTTTT. Amino acids: CATSDDGELFF. The chain couples TRBV24-1 to TRBJ2-2, with D unclear. Germline V gene data show CDR1 as KGHDR and CDR2 as SFDVKD. The CDR3 length is 11 residues. Trimming removed 3 bases from V and 7 bases from J, with 2 bases in between.

This clonotype was detected a few times. V gene TRBV10-3 combines with J gene TRBJ1-1; perhaps TRBD1 as D (5 bases). The CDR3 is made up of 17 amino acids. V lost 1 base, J lost 2 bases, and 17 bases lay in between. Germline-derived CDR1 and CDR2 are ENHRY and SYGVKD. The CDR3 DNA sequence: TGTGCCATCAGTGAGTTTGGGGCCAGATACTCAAACACTGAAGCTTTCTTT. Residues: CAISEFGARYSNTEAFF.

This clonotype was observed a few times. The V gene is TRBV11-2, the J gene TRBJ2-1, with D maybe TRBD2 (5 bases). The V end was cut by 1 base, the J end by 7 bases, with 11 bases between. Per the germline V gene, CDR1 is SGHAT and CDR2 is FQNNGV. The CDR3 covers 14 residues. The CDR3 coding sequence is TGTGCCAGCAGCTTAGGACTACCTCAAAATGAGCAGTTCTTC. This translates into CASSLGLPQNEQFF.

This clonotype turned up a few times. The chain employs TRBV14 and TRBJ1-5; 7 nucleotides agree with TRBD1. V was clipped by 0 bases and J by 6 bases; unmatched bases: 5. This CDR3 is built from 15 residues. Germline V gene data show CDR1 as SGHDN and CDR2 as FVKESK. This CDR3 reads CASSQDSKGAQPQHF. CDR3 coding DNA: TGTGCCAGCAGCCAAGATAGTAAGGGGGCTCAGCCCCAGCATTTT.

Concerning this clonotype itself: Being one base from a much bigger clone, this may be a read error. The CDR3 DNA sequence: TGTACCAGCAGCTTGTACACTAGTTTGAAATACAATGAGCAGTTCTTC. Its protein product is CTSSLYTSLKYNEQFF. The V call is TRBV5-6, the J call TRBJ2-1; D perhaps matches TRBD2 (5 bases). CDR1 SGHDT and CDR2 YYEEEE come from the germline V gene. The CDR3 loop spans 16 amino acids.

This clonotype came up many times. The V gene is TRBV12-3 or TRBV12-4, the J gene TRBJ1-5; D may be TRBD1 (5 bases). CDR3 size: 14 residues. V lost 2 bases to trimming and J lost 2 bases, with 7 bases between them. CDR3 coding DNA: TGTGCCAGCAGTTTACTAGGGGGCAATCAGCCCCAGCATTTT. This translates into CASSLLGGNQPQHF.

CDR3 loop: CASRRGYNYEQYF. The CDR3 DNA follows: TGTGCCAGCCGCCGGGGATACAACTACGAGCAGTACTTC. This chain connects TRBV7-2 to TRBJ2-7, with D tentatively TRBD2 (5 bases). The CDR3 contains 13 residues. The ends were cut back, 8 bases at V and 3 bases at J, with 14 bases in the middle. The V gene's germline CDR1 is SGHTA and CDR2 FQGNSA.